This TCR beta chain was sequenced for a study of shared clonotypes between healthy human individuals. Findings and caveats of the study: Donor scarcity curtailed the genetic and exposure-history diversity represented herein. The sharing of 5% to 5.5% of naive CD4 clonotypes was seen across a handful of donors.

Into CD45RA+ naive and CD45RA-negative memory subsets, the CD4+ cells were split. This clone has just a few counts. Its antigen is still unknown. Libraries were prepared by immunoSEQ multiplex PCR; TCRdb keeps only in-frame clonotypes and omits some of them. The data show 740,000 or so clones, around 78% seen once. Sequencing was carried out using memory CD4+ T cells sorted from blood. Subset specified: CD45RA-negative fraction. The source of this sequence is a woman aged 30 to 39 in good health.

CDR3 DNA: TGCGCCAGCAGCGGCCGGACAGCCCAAGAGACCCAGTACTTC. Amino acid sequence: CASSGRTAQETQYF. The chain uses TRBV4-1 and TRBJ2-5; TRBD1 is a possible D gene (6 bases). V was trimmed by 5 bases and J by 1 base, leaving 11 bases between them. The V gene's germline CDR1 is MGHRA and CDR2 YSYEKL. This CDR3 has 14 amino acids.